This T cell receptor beta chain was observed in a study of a mutant IDH1 vaccine in newly diagnosed glioma. Overall study: Sex distribution of treated patients was approximately 62% male and about 38% female; mean age was roughly 37 years. Beforehand, treatment had been radiotherapy, temozolomide, or both; the majority received both. The study, taken as a whole, reports: Variations in leading peripheral T cell clonotypes appeared to have no connection with pseudoprogression.

A word on this clone: Its antigen is as yet unknown.

Time point defined: baseline, week 1 (first vaccination visit). The treatment was: pre-vaccination baseline after standard-of-care therapy. Per germline, CDR1 SEHNR and CDR2 FQNEAQ (reference sequence). Trimming pared 6 bases from V and 3 bases from J, leaving 23 bases between. The CDR3 is 17 residues long. Profiling relied on immunoSEQ multiplex PCR, and the TCRdb table lists in-frame clones only, not all of them. The profile shows around 59,000 clones, around 92% of them singletons. Sequencing was performed on PBMCs, taken from a glioma patient treated with radiotherapy, temozolomide or both. The J gene is TRBJ1-2, the V gene TRBV7-9, with D tentatively TRBD1 (6 bases). The sequence derives from a man between 45 and 60 years old with glioma. DNA of the CDR3: TGTGCCAGCAGTCTCTCGGGAGGGGGGGGCCCGTACTATGGCTACACCTTC. Its translation is CASSLSGGGGPYYGYTF.